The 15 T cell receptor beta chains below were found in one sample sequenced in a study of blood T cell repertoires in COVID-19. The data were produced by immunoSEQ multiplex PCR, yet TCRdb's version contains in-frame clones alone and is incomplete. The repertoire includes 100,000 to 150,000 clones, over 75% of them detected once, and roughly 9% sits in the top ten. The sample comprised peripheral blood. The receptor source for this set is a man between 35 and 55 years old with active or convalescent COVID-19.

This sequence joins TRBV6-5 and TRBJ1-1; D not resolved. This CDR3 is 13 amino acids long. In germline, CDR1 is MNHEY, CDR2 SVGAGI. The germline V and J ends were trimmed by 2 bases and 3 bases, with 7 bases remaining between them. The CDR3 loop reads CASSYHGYTEAFF. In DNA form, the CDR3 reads TGTGCCAGCAGTTACCATGGCTACACTGAAGCTTTCTTT.

The DNA for the CDR3 is TGTGCCAGCAGCCAGGAGAGCGAAAAACTGTTTTTT. Protein sequence: CASSQESEKLFF. The chain carries TRBV3-1 (or the pseudogene TRBV3-2) and TRBJ1-4; D gene uncertain. With 3 bases removed from V and 8 bases from J, the gap between germline ends came to 7 bases. This CDR3 comprises 12 residues. Per germline, CDR1 LGHDT and CDR2 YNNKEL (reference sequence).

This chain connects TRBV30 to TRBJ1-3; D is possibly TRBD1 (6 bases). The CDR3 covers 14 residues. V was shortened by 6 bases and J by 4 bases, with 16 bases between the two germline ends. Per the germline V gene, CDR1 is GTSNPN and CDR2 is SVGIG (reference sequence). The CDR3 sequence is CACSSQGLGNTIYF. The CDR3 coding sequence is TGTGCCTGCTCTAGCCAGGGGCTGGGAAACACCATATATTTT.

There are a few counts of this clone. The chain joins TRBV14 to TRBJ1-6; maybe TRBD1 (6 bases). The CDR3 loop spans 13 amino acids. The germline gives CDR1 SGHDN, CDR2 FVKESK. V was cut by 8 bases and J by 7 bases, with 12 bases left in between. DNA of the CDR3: TGTGCCAGCTCACAGGGTACCAATTCACCCCTCCACTTT. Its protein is CASSQGTNSPLHF. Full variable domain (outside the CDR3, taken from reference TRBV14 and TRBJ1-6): EAGVTQFPSHSVIEKGQTVTLRCDPISGHDNLYWYRRVMGKEIKFLLHFVKESKQDESGMPNNRFLAERTGGTYSTLKVQPAELEDSGVYFCASSQGTNSPLHFGNGTRLTVT.

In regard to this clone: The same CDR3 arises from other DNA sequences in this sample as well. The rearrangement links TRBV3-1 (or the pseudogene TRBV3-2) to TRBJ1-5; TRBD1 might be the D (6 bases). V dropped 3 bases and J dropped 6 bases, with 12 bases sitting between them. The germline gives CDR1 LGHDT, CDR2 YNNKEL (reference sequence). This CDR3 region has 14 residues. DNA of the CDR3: TGTGCCAGCAGCCATACACAGGGAACTCAGCCCCAGCATTTT. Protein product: CASSHTQGTQPQHF.

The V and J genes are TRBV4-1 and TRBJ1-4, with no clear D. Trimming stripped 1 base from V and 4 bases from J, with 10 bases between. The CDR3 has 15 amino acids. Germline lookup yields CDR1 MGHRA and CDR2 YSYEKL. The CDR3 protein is CASSQALILNEKLFF. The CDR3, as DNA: TGCGCCAGCAGCCAAGCCCTGATACTTAATGAAAAACTGTTTTTT.

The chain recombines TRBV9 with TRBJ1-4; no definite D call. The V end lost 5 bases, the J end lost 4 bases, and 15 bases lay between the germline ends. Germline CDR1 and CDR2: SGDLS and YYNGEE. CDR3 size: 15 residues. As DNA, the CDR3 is TGTGCCAGCAGTCCCCTACTAGAAGATAATGAAAAACTGTTTTTT. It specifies CASSPLLEDNEKLFF.

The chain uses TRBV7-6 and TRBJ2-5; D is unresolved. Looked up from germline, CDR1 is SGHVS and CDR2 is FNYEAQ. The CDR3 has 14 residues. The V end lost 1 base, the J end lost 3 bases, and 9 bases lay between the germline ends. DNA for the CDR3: TGTGCCAGCAGCTTAGGTGCGTTTGAAGAGACCCAGTACTTC. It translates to CASSLGAFEETQYF.

CDR3 sequence reads: CASSLRQELADIQYF. The CDR3, as DNA: TGTGCCAGCAGCTTAAGACAGGAGTTGGCGGACATTCAGTACTTC. The rearrangement uses TRBV13 and TRBJ2-4; possible D gene TRBD1, 6 bases. This CDR3 spans 15 amino acids. V lost 2 bases, J lost 8 bases, and 16 bases lay in between. The germline CDR1 and CDR2 sequences are PRHDT and FYEKMQ (reference sequence).

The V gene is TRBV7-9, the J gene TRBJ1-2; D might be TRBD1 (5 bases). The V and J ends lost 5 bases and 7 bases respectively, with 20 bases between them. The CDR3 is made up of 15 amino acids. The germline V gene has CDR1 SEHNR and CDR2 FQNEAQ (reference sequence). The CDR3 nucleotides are TGTGCCAGCAGCCCGGCGGAGGGGCGCCTGAGTGGCTACACCTTC. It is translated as CASSPAEGRLSGYTF.

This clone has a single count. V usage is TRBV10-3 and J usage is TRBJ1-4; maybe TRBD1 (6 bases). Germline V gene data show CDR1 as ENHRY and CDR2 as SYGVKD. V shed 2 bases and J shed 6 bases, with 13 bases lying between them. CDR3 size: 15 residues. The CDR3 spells CAISEVTGWDEKLFF. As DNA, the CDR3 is TGTGCCATCAGTGAGGTCACAGGGTGGGATGAAAAACTGTTTTTT.

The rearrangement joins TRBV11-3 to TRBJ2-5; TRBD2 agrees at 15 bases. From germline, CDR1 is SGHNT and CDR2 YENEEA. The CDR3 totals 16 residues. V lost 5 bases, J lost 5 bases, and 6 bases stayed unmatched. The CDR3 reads CASSPGLAGGGETQYF. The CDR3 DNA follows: TGTGCCAGCAGCCCGGGACTAGCGGGGGGAGGGGAGACCCAGTACTTC. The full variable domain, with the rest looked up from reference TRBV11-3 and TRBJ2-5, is EAGVVQSPRYKIIEKKQPVAFWCNPISGHNTLYWYLQNLGQGPELLIRYENEEAVDDSQLPKDRFSAERLKGVDSTLKIQPAELGDSAVYLCASSPGLAGGGETQYFGPGTRLLVL.

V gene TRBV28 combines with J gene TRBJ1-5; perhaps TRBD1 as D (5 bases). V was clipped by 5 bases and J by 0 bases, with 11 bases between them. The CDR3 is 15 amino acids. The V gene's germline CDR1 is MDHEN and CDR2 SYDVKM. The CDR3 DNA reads TGTGCCAGCAGTCCCCCAGGGATTAGCAATCAGCCCCAGCATTTT. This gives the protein CASSPPGISNQPQHF.

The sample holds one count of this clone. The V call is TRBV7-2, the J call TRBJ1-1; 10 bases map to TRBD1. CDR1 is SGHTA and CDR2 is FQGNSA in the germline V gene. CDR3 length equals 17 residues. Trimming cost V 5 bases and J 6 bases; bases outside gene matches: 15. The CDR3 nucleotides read TGTGCCAGCAGCCGCTTAGGGCCGGGACAGGGGAATCCTGAAGCTTTCTTT. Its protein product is CASSRLGPGQGNPEAFF.

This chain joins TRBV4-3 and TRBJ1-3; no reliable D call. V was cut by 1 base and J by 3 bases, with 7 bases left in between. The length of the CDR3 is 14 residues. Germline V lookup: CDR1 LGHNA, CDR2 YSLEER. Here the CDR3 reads CASSQGVSGNTIYF. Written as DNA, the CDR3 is TGCGCCAGCAGCCAAGGCGTGAGTGGAAACACCATATATTTT.